Listed here are 20 T cell receptor beta chains from one sample, sequenced in a study of blood T cell repertoires in COVID-19. The data were produced by immunoSEQ multiplex PCR, yet TCRdb's version contains in-frame clones alone and is incomplete. There are 240,000 or so clones in the sample; about 85% occur only once, and about 1.9% lies in the top ten. Sequencing was performed on peripheral blood. The source is a man under 40 who had recovered from COVID-19.

V and J are TRBV11-2 and TRBJ2-6; 7 positions agree with TRBD2. J lost 3 bases, V lost 6 bases, and 17 bases had no gene match. The CDR3 spans 19 residues. Germline V gives CDR1 SGHAT, CDR2 FQNNGV. CDR3 in amino acids: CASRGGGDSTGGGANVLTF. The CDR3 nucleotides read TGTGCCAGCAGAGGCGGGGGAGACAGCACCGGGGGTGGGGCCAACGTCCTGACTTTC.

V gene TRBV6-5 combines with J gene TRBJ2-1, with a tentative D call TRBD2 (6 bases). This CDR3 spans 13 amino acids. Germline assignment: CDR1 MNHEY and CDR2 SVGAGI. Trimming left V 5 bases short and J 6 bases short, with 11 bases between. The chain's CDR3 is CASSQAGGNEQFF. In DNA, the CDR3 is TGTGCCAGCAGTCAGGCCGGGGGCAATGAGCAGTTCTTC.

The V and J genes are TRBV28 and TRBJ1-5, with TRBD1 as a possible D gene (5 bases). CDR1 and CDR2 from the germline V gene are MDHEN and SYDVKM. The V gene lost 3 bases and the J gene lost 6 bases, with 12 bases spanning the gap. This CDR3 comprises 14 residues. The CDR3 coding sequence is TGTGCCAGCAGTTTGGCGGGGGATGGTCAGCCCCAGCATTTT. Its translation is CASSLAGDGQPQHF.

The chain links TRBV7-3 to TRBJ2-5; a weak D match, TRBD1 (5 bases). The V end lost 5 bases, the J end lost 4 bases, and 11 bases lay between the germline ends. Germline V gene lookup returns CDR1 SGHTA and CDR2 FQGTGA. The CDR3 spans 13 residues. CDR3: CASSRGKGETQYF. The CDR3 bases are TGTGCCAGCAGCAGGGGAAAGGGAGAGACCCAGTACTTC.

The chain carries TRBV18 and TRBJ1-5, with TRBD1 as a possible D gene (5 bases). The CDR3 sequence is 15 residues long. Trimming took off 0 bases at V and 3 bases at J, with 9 bases between the two ends. The germline gives CDR1 KGHSH, CDR2 LQKENI. The CDR3 bases are TGTGCCAGCTCACCACCCGGGGGTAACAATCAGCCCCAGCATTTT. It is translated as CASSPPGGNNQPQHF.

This chain connects TRBV5-5 to TRBJ2-5; 9 bases are a match to TRBD1. J lost 4 bases, V lost 3 bases, and 10 bases had no gene match. Germline lookup yields CDR1 SGHKS and CDR2 YYEKEE (reference sequence). The CDR3 totals 16 residues. This chain's CDR3 is CASSWGGQGSRETQYF. DNA of the CDR3: TGTGCCAGCAGCTGGGGGGGACAGGGTAGTCGAGAGACCCAGTACTTC.

V is TRBV3-1 (or the pseudogene TRBV3-2) and J is TRBJ2-5; 10 bases agree with TRBD2. V shed 1 base, J shed 4 bases, and the junction held 9 bases outside the gene matches. Germline V gene lookup returns CDR1 LGHDT and CDR2 YNNKEL (reference sequence). CDR3 size: 17 residues. CDR3 DNA: TGTGCCAGCAGCCAAGGGTCCCCAGCGGGGGGGCGAGAGACCCAGTACTTC. This encodes CASSQGSPAGGRETQYF.

This sequence joins TRBV11-2 and TRBJ2-1; tentative D call: TRBD2 (5 bases). Trimming took 2 bases from V and 9 from J, leaving 14 bases between them. The CDR3 covers 14 residues. Per germline, CDR1 SGHAT and CDR2 FQNNGV. CDR3 amino acids: CASSLMGSTIEQFF. CDR3 bases: TGTGCCAGCAGCTTAATGGGTTCGACTATTGAGCAGTTCTTC.

About this clone itself: One base away lies a much larger clone, so this may be a sequencing read error. The rearrangement uses TRBV27 and TRBJ1-3, with D hard to call. Germline CDR1 is MNHEY and CDR2 is SMNVEV (reference sequence). Trimming removed 2 bases from V and 0 bases from J, with 5 bases in between. This CDR3 spans 14 amino acids. The CDR3 loop reads CASSLEVSGNTIYF. CDR3 bases: TGTGCCAGCAGTTTAGAGGTCTCTGGAAACACCATATATTTT.

The CDR3 region is CASSLEPTGAGYTF. CDR3 nucleotides: TGTGCCAGCAGCTTAGAACCCACAGGGGCAGGCTACACCTTC. The V and J genes are TRBV11-3 and TRBJ1-2, with TRBD1 identical over 7 bases. Per the germline V gene, CDR1 is SGHNT and CDR2 is YENEEA. The junction had 6 bases not matched to a gene; V was cut back by 0 bases and J by 8 bases. The length of the CDR3 is 14 residues.

The chain joins TRBV7-2 to TRBJ1-1; perhaps TRBD1 as D (5 bases). CDR1 is SGHTA, CDR2 FQGNSA, per germline. Trimming removed 2 bases from V and 6 bases from J, with 19 bases in between. The CDR3 is 16 amino acids. As DNA, the CDR3 is TGTGCCAGCAGCTTAACTCCTTGGGGGAGGGGAGCTGAAGCTTTCTTT. Residues: CASSLTPWGRGAEAFF.

The J gene is TRBJ1-2, the V gene TRBV6-1, with unresolved D. The CDR3 totals 13 residues. V was trimmed by 1 base and J by 8 bases, leaving 11 bases between them. Germline V lookup: CDR1 MNHNS, CDR2 SASEGT. This CDR3 reads CASSEGAGSGYTF. The CDR3 coding sequence is TGTGCCAGCAGTGAAGGGGCCGGCAGCGGCTACACCTTC.

This chain uses TRBV18 with TRBJ2-1; D is possibly TRBD2 (6 bases). CDR3 length: 14 residues. CDR1 and CDR2 (germline): KGHSH, LQKENI. The V gene lost 0 bases and the J gene lost 8 bases, with 11 bases spanning the gap. CDR3 DNA sequence: TGTGCCAGCTCACCACCTCAGGGCGGGGATGAGCAGTTCTTC. It is translated as CASSPPQGGDEQFF.

The CDR3 DNA reads TGTGCCACTCTAGCGGGGGAACCCCAAGAGACCCAGTACTTC. The encoded protein is CATLAGEPQETQYF. The chain recombines TRBV10-3 with TRBJ2-5, with 10 nucleotides matching TRBD2. Germline CDR1 and CDR2: ENHRY and SYGVKD. V shed 10 bases and J 1 base; nucleotides not matched to a gene: 6. There are 14 residues in the CDR3.

This chain links TRBV19 with TRBJ1-1, with D tentatively TRBD1 (5 bases). CDR1 and CDR2 from the germline V gene are LNHDA and SQIVND (reference sequence). Deletions cut 7 bases from V and 7 bases from J, with 13 bases between. The CDR3 totals 12 residues. The CDR3 spells CASNHIRGEAFF. In nucleotides, the CDR3 is TGTGCCAGTAATCATATTAGGGGTGAAGCTTTCTTT.

This clone was recorded once. The chain is built from TRBV7-9 and TRBJ2-2; perhaps TRBD1 as D (5 bases). This CDR3 is 15 amino acids long. The V end lost 3 bases, the J end lost 0 bases, and 8 bases lay between the germline ends. Germline V lookup: CDR1 SEHNR, CDR2 FQNEAQ (reference sequence). The CDR3 sequence is CASSLGLSNTGELFF. The DNA of the CDR3 is TGTGCCAGCAGCTTGGGGCTGTCGAACACCGGGGAGCTGTTTTTT.

The rearrangement uses TRBV2 and TRBJ2-5, with 10 bases matching TRBD1. Germline CDR1 SNHLY, CDR2 FYNNEI. Trimming cost V 7 bases and J 2 bases; bases outside gene matches: 4. The CDR3 loop spans 14 amino acids. Here the CDR3 reads CASKTGGWQETQYF. In DNA, the CDR3 is TGTGCCAGCAAGACAGGGGGCTGGCAAGAGACCCAGTACTTC.

V usage is TRBV3-1 (or the pseudogene TRBV3-2) and J usage is TRBJ2-7; no reliable D call. V was trimmed by 3 bases and J by 4 bases, leaving 16 bases between them. CDR1 is LGHDT, CDR2 YNNKEL, per germline (reference sequence). This CDR3 region has 15 residues. CDR3 sequence reads: CASSHMREFGYEQYF. Written as DNA, the CDR3 is TGTGCCAGCAGCCATATGCGCGAATTCGGGTACGAGCAGTACTTC.

This clone came up a few times. V and J are TRBV19 and TRBJ2-1; 7 bases are a match to TRBD1. Germline loops: CDR1 LNHDA, CDR2 SQIVND (reference sequence). The ends lost 1 base at V and 5 bases at J; junction bases unmatched: 20. The CDR3 spans 20 residues. In DNA form, the CDR3 reads TGTGCCAGTAGTATAGGGAACTTTGCGACAGGGACCGAACACCACAATGAGCAGTTCTTC. Translation: CASSIGNFATGTEHHNEQFF.

The rearrangement links TRBV6-5 to TRBJ2-1; TRBD2 might be the D (6 bases). Germline values: CDR1 MNHEY, CDR2 SVGAGI. Deletions cut 2 bases from V and 2 bases from J, with 10 bases between. The CDR3 sequence is 15 residues long. The CDR3 spells CASSYGRGAYNEQFF. CDR3 nucleotide sequence: TGTGCCAGCAGTTACGGGCGGGGAGCCTACAATGAGCAGTTCTTC.